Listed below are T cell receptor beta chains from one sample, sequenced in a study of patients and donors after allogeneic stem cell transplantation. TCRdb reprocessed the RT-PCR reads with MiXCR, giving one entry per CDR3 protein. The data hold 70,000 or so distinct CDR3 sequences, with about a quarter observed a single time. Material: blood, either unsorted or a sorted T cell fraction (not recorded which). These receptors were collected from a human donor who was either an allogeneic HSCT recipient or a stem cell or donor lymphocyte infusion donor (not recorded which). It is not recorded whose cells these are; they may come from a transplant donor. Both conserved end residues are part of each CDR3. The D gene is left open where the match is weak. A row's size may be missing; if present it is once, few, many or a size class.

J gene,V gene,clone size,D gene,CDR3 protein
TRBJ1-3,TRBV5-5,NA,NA,CASIRGVGSGNTIYF
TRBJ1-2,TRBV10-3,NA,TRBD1,CAITNWAGTASGANYGYTF
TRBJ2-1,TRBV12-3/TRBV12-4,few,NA,CASRDERNEQFF
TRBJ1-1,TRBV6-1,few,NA,CASSEVRRGRPTEAFF
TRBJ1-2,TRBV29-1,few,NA,CSVVPRGYGYTF
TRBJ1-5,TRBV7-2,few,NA,CASSFGTNQPQHF
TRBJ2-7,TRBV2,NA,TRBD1,CASSYNRGTGVYEQYF
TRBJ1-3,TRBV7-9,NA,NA,CASSLLQGNTIYF
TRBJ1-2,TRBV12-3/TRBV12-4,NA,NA,CASSPIGAGFNYGYTF
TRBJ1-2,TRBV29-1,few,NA,CSFPTGIYGYTF
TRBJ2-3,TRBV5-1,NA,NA,CASSFVGQDQQDTQYF
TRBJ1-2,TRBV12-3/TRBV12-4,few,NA,CASSSRQPAYGYTF
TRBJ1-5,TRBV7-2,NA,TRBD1,CASSPGTGGVEYQPQHF
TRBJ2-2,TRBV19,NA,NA,CASSIPLDRGGLFF
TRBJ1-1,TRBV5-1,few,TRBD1,CASSLADRMNTEAFF
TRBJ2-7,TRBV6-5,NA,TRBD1,CASRYTGGSSYEQYF
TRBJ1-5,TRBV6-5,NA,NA,CASWTVGQPQHF
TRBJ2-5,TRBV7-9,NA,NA,CASSLSQGRDETQYF
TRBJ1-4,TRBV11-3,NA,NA,CASSPDIGEKLFF
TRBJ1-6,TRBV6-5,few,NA,CASGLGSSYNSPLHF
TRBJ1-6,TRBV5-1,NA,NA,CASSSYNSPLHF
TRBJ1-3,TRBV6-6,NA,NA,CASRVGPYTIYF
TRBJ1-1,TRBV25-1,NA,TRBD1,CASSELTGGLDTEAFF
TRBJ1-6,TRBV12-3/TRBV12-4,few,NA,CASSFKRHKGFSPLHF
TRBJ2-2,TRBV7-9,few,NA,CASSLPWAESGELFF
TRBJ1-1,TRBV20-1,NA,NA,CSARDVGGTNTEAFF
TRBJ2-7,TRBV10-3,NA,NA,CAISGSSSYEQYF
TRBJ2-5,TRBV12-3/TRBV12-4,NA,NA,CASMGETGDETQYF
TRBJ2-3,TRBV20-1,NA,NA,CSAQGAEDTQYF
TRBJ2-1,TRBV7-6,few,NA,CASSLLGDSYNEQFF
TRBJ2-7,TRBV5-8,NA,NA,CASSLAALYEQYF
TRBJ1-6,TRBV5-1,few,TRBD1,CASSYDRGALHF
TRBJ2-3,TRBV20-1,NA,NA,CSARLLDTDTQYF
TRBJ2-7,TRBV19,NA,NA,CASSTLTGYEQYF
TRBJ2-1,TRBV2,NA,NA,CASIKADTSYNEQFF
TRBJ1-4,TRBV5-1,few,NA,CASSLGQGRGEKLFF
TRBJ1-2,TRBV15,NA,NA,CATSRDQAGLYGYTF